The 25 T cell receptor beta chains reported below all come from one sample, sequenced in a study of CD8+CD57+ T cells in acquired aplastic anemia. Genomic DNA provided the template from which TCR beta VDJ and CDR3 profiles were obtained. TCRdb reanalysed the reads using MiXCR and keeps one entry per CDR3 protein. The sample consists of 150,000 to 200,000 distinct CDR3 sequences, approximately 44% of them appearing once. The sequenced material came from sorted CD4+, CD8+, or CD8+CD57+ T cells (not recorded which) from PBMCs. These receptors were taken from a human donor in good health.

In this sample, this clonotype turned up a few times. This chain uses TRBV7-9 with TRBJ2-5; D is unresolved. Germline V gene lookup returns CDR1 SEHNR and CDR2 FQNEAQ (reference sequence). V was pared by 5 bases and J by 5 bases, with 27 bases between. CDR3 length: 18 residues. The DNA of the CDR3 is TGTGCCAGCAGCGGATCAAGGCCGCGACTGGCCCTTTTGGAGACCCAGTACTTC. Amino acid sequence: CASSGSRPRLALLETQYF. The whole variable domain, filled in from reference TRBV7-9 and TRBJ2-5, reads DTGVSQNPRHKITKRGQNVTFRCDPISEHNRLYWYRQTLGQGPEFLTYFQNEAQLEKSRLLSDRFSAERPKGSFSTLEIQRTEQGDSAMYLCASSGSRPRLALLETQYFGPGTRLLVL.

The sample holds many counts of this clonotype. The chain has TRBV12-3 or TRBV12-4 and TRBJ1-2, with D hard to call. The CDR3 runs to 13 residues. V was shortened by 1 base and J by 6 bases, with 9 bases between the two germline ends. As DNA, the CDR3 is TGTGCCAGCAGTTTAGTGGGCCCCAATGGCTACACCTTC. It is translated as CASSLVGPNGYTF.

This clonotype showed up many times. The chain combines TRBV10-3 with TRBJ2-3; 7 positions agree with TRBD1. The length of the CDR3 is 15 residues. V shed 6 bases and J 1 base; nucleotides not matched to a gene: 7. The germline V gene has CDR1 ENHRY and CDR2 SYGVKD. The CDR3 DNA follows: TGTGCCATCAGGGTAGACAGGGCTCGCACAGATACGCAGTATTTT. It translates to CAIRVDRARTDTQYF.

In this sample, this clonotype turned up many times. The chain has TRBV2 and TRBJ2-7, with TRBD1 matching 8 bases. V was pared by 7 bases and J by 0 bases, with 8 bases of the junction left unmatched. CDR3 length: 15 residues. Germline V gene sequence: CDR1 SNHLY, CDR2 FYNNEI. The CDR3 region has the DNA TGTGCCAGCAACAACGGGACAGGCGACTCCTACGAGCAGTACTTC. This translates into CASNNGTGDSYEQYF.

This clonotype came up a few times. V usage is TRBV20-1 and J usage is TRBJ2-5; unclear D gene. The CDR3 has 13 residues. Germline V CDR1 and CDR2: DFQATT, SNEGSKA (reference sequence). Deletions cut 6 bases from V and 3 bases from J, with 14 bases between. The CDR3 region has the DNA TGCAGTGCCCCAAACCTTGGGGAAGAGACCCAGTACTTC. Its protein is CSAPNLGEETQYF.

This clonotype was seen many times. The chain links TRBV19 to TRBJ1-5; TRBD1 matches 8 bases. Germline V lookup: CDR1 LNHDA, CDR2 SQIVND (reference sequence). The CDR3 sequence is 17 residues long. Trimming cost V 4 bases and J 0 bases; bases outside gene matches: 8. The DNA of the CDR3 is TGTGCCAGTAGTACCTGGACAGGGCCTTATAGCAATCAGCCCCAGCATTTT. Protein sequence: CASSTWTGPYSNQPQHF.

In nucleotides, the CDR3 is TGTGCCAGCAGCAGCGGACAGGGGGCCACTGAAGCTTTCTTT. This encodes CASSSGQGATEAFF. The chain combines TRBV7-3 with TRBJ1-1, with 11 bases identical to TRBD1. The V and J ends lost 5 bases and 4 bases, in that order; junction bases with no gene match: 3. Germline V CDR1 and CDR2: SGHTA, FQGTGA. The CDR3 covers 14 residues.

This clonotype was counted once. J is TRBJ1-1 and V is TRBV10-3; 11 nucleotides line up with TRBD1. The CDR3 covers 17 residues. Per germline, CDR1 ENHRY and CDR2 SYGVKD. V was clipped by 9 bases and J by 1 base; unmatched bases: 13. CDR3 DNA: TGTGCCATTTCCCTAAGGGACAGGGGGACATCGAACACTGAAGCTTTCTTT. Its translation is CAISLRDRGTSNTEAFF.

This clonotype was detected ten times or more. The V call is TRBV19, the J call TRBJ1-6, with 7 positions matching TRBD1. The germline V gene encodes CDR1 LNHDA and CDR2 SQIVND (reference sequence). CDR3 length equals 16 residues. J gave up 4 bases and V 6 bases, and 9 bases lay outside the gene matches. The CDR3 nucleotides are TGTGCCAGTAGCTCGACAGGGTATACATATAATTCACCCCTCCACTTT. Amino acids: CASSSTGYTYNSPLHF.

The genes are TRBV10-3 and TRBJ1-3; D gene ambiguous. Trimming cost V 2 bases and J 1 base, with 6 bases left between them. CDR1 ENHRY and CDR2 SYGVKD come from the germline V gene. The CDR3 has 14 amino acids. Here the CDR3 DNA reads TGTGCCATCAGTGAGACAGAGTCTGGAAACACCATATATTTT. Its translation: CAISETESGNTIYF.

The table lists this clonotype with many counts. The chain links TRBV7-2 to TRBJ2-7; D may be TRBD1 or TRBD2 (6 bases each). The germline V gene has CDR1 SGHTA and CDR2 FQGNSA. The CDR3 length is 16 residues. V was clipped by 5 bases and J by 2 bases, with 19 bases between them. The CDR3, as DNA: TGTGCCAGCAGCCCCCGCGGGACGGGGGCTGCCTACGAGCAGTACTTC. This codes for CASSPRGTGAAYEQYF.

This clonotype has more than one count but fewer than ten. This chain links TRBV28 with TRBJ1-5; no firm D call. V was pared by 5 bases and J by 7 bases, with 18 bases between. This CDR3 is built from 15 residues. In germline, CDR1 is MDHEN, CDR2 SYDVKM. This CDR3 is CASSLPTLSQQPQHF. The CDR3 DNA sequence: TGTGCCAGCAGTCTCCCGACCCTCAGCCAACAGCCCCAGCATTTT.

J is TRBJ2-6 and V is TRBV19; 7 bases fit TRBD1. CDR1 is LNHDA, CDR2 SQIVND, per germline (reference sequence). This CDR3 is built from 18 residues. Unmatched junction bases numbered 10, after V lost 5 bases and J lost 0 bases. CDR3: CASSPRQGRGSGANVLTF. The CDR3 DNA reads TGTGCCAGTAGTCCGAGACAGGGCCGAGGCTCTGGGGCCAACGTCCTGACTTTC.

The gene calls are TRBV7-9 and TRBJ2-7; 8 bases map to TRBD1. Germline-derived CDR1 and CDR2 are SEHNR and FQNEAQ (reference sequence). The V segment lost 5 bases and the J segment 9 bases; nucleotides outside the gene matches: 6. The CDR3 has 12 amino acids. Here the CDR3 reads CASSGQGTVQYF. The CDR3 DNA reads TGTGCCAGCAGCGGACAGGGTACTGTGCAGTACTTC.

This chain uses TRBV25-1 with TRBJ1-2; TRBD1 might be the D (6 bases). CDR3 length equals 14 residues. Germline V gene lookup returns CDR1 MGHDK and CDR2 SYGVNS. V was shortened by 7 bases and J by 2 bases, with 14 bases between the two germline ends. CDR3 DNA sequence: TGTGCCAGCACCCAAGGGACAAAGAACTATGGCTACACCTTC. Protein sequence: CASTQGTKNYGYTF.

This chain connects TRBV7-3 to TRBJ2-2; D is unresolved. Trimming took off 5 bases at V and 7 bases at J, with 11 bases between the two ends. The germline CDR1 and CDR2 sequences are SGHTA and FQGTGA. The CDR3 is 13 residues long. The CDR3 spells CASSRVRNGELFF. DNA for the CDR3: TGTGCCAGCAGCAGGGTCAGGAACGGGGAGCTGTTTTTT.

This clonotype was seen many times. The V call is TRBV7-3, the J call TRBJ2-5; D call uncertain. Per the germline V gene, CDR1 is SGHTA and CDR2 is FQGTGA. CDR3 length: 13 amino acids. Trimming pared 3 bases from V and 5 bases from J, leaving 10 bases between. CDR3 nucleotides: TGTGCCAGCAGCTTCGGAGACTGGGAGACCCAGTACTTC. Its translation: CASSFGDWETQYF.

This clonotype showed up many times. The chain carries TRBV20-1 and TRBJ2-3; perhaps TRBD2 as D (6 bases). Germline loops: CDR1 DFQATT, CDR2 SNEGSKA (reference sequence). V lost 6 bases and J 0 bases, leaving 13 bases between the germline ends. The CDR3 runs to 14 residues. This CDR3 reads CSADWGVSTDTQYF. CDR3 DNA: TGCAGTGCAGACTGGGGGGTTAGCACAGATACGCAGTATTTT.

This clonotype was recorded a few times. The chain has TRBV20-1 and TRBJ2-7, with 9 bases identical to TRBD1. The germline CDR1 and CDR2 sequences are DFQATT and SNEGSKA (reference sequence). The CDR3 is made up of 14 amino acids. With 5 bases clipped from V and 11 bases from J, the junction kept 16 bases outside the gene matches. The CDR3 here is CSALGQGSSLSKYF. CDR3 DNA sequence: TGCAGTGCTTTAGGACAGGGGAGCTCCCTTAGCAAGTACTTC.

This clonotype was seen more than once but under ten times. The CDR3 loop reads CASLGGNTDTQYF. The DNA of the CDR3 is TGTGCCAGCTTAGGGGGGAACACAGATACGCAGTATTTT. J is TRBJ2-3 and V is TRBV12-3 or TRBV12-4; tentatively, D is TRBD1 or TRBD2 (6 bases each). Trimming stripped 8 bases from V and 2 bases from J, with 11 bases between. CDR3 length equals 13 residues.

This clonotype was picked up a small number of times. Given a much more abundant clone one base away, this may be a read error. This sequence joins TRBV19 and TRBJ2-7; 7 bases align to TRBD2. Germline lookup yields CDR1 LNHDA and CDR2 SQIVND (reference sequence). This CDR3 contains 14 residues. The ends lost 11 bases at V and 0 bases at J; junction bases unmatched: 10. CDR3 nucleotides: TGTGCCGGCAGAACTAGCGCGGGCTCCTACGAGCAGTACTTC. Translation gives CAGRTSAGSYEQYF.

This clonotype was observed a few times. The chain carries TRBV6-5 and TRBJ2-6; no reliable D call. The CDR3 is 17 amino acids. Looked up from germline, CDR1 is MNHEY and CDR2 is SVGAGI. Trimming took off 2 bases at V and 0 bases at J, with 11 bases between the two ends. The CDR3 nucleotides are TGTGCCAGCAGTTACGGGCAGGCGTCCTCTGGGGCCAACGTCCTGACTTTC. As protein: CASSYGQASSGANVLTF.

V is TRBV29-1 and J is TRBJ2-3; 8 bases are a match to TRBD2. CDR3 length equals 14 residues. J lost 3 bases, V lost 8 bases, and 10 bases had no gene match. The germline gives CDR1 SQVTM, CDR2 ANQGSEA. The CDR3 nucleotides are TGCAGCTTAGATCGGGCTAGCGGGACAGATACGCAGTATTTT. Translating it yields CSLDRASGTDTQYF.

This clonotype was picked up many times. This CDR3 is CASSRGQPTNYGYTF. The DNA for the CDR3 is TGTGCCAGCAGCAGAGGACAGCCGACTAACTATGGCTACACCTTC. This chain uses TRBV7-2 with TRBJ1-2, with D perhaps TRBD1 (6 bases). V lost 5 bases to trimming and J lost 0 bases, with 13 bases between them. The CDR3 length is 15 residues. In germline, CDR1 is SGHTA, CDR2 FQGNSA.

J is TRBJ1-3 and V is TRBV20-1; no definite D call. CDR1 is DFQATT, CDR2 SNEGSKA, per germline (reference sequence). V lost 1 base, J lost 0 bases, and 1 base lay in between. The CDR3 is 12 residues long. The CDR3 nucleotides read TGCAGTGCTAGAGTCTCTGGAAACACCATATATTTT. The encoded protein is CSARVSGNTIYF.